Below are 30 T cell receptor beta chains sequenced from a single sample in a study of shared clonotypes between healthy human individuals (dated by TCRdb to the early 2020s). The library relied on the immunoSEQ multiplex PCR assay. TCRdb provides this immuneACCESS table in a form limited to in-frame rearrangements. Some clones are lacking; in checked studies, under half of them reflect an unresolved V gene, and why the rest are absent is not known. This sample lists approximately 2,300,000 clones; about nine tenths were detected once. In total, the top ten clones hold around 0.38% of the sample. Sequenced sample: naive CD4+ T cells from PBMCs. Per the publication, the cell subset or site label means: CD45RA+ positively selected. The receptor source for this set is a man aged 18 to 29 in good health. Some clones in this sample may be carry-over from other donors' samples.

The chain combines TRBV27 with TRBJ2-4; possibly TRBD2 for D (5 bases). Germline V gives CDR1 MNHEY, CDR2 SMNVEV (reference sequence). Trimming removed 7 bases at V and 5 bases at J, with 15 bases between. This CDR3 region has 14 residues. The CDR3: CASTPPGIQNIQYF. Here the CDR3 DNA reads TGTGCCAGCACCCCCCCGGGGATCCAAAACATTCAGTACTTC.

The chain joins TRBV30 to TRBJ2-2; TRBD2 matches at 11 bases. J was trimmed by 1 base and V by 8 bases; bases with no gene match: 6. Germline lookup yields CDR1 GTSNPN and CDR2 SVGIG (reference sequence). The CDR3 runs to 15 residues. This chain's CDR3 is CAKRGTSGNTGELFF. The CDR3 DNA is TGTGCCAAGAGGGGGACTAGCGGGAACACCGGGGAGCTGTTTTTT.

This clone was picked up one time. V usage is TRBV9 and J usage is TRBJ2-7, with 13 bases matching TRBD2. Germline V gene sequence: CDR1 SGDLS, CDR2 YYNGEE. The CDR3 spans 15 residues. The V gene end was trimmed by 4 bases and the J gene end by 4 bases; junction bases not matched to a gene: 5. The CDR3 loop reads CASSRTSGRVYEQYF. For the CDR3, the DNA is TGTGCCAGCAGCAGGACTAGCGGGAGAGTATACGAGCAGTACTTC.

In DNA, the CDR3 is TGCGCCAGCAGCCGGGAAACAGGGGCTTTCTATGGCTACACCTTC. It codes for CASSRETGAFYGYTF. V is TRBV4-1 and J is TRBJ1-2; 7 nucleotides align to TRBD1. The CDR3 is 15 residues long. J was trimmed by 4 bases and V by 4 bases; bases with no gene match: 9. Germline V gives CDR1 MGHRA, CDR2 YSYEKL.

Worth noting for this clone: Other nucleotide sequences in the sample specify the same CDR3. The rearrangement uses TRBV28 and TRBJ1-1; D not certain. Germline V gene sequence: CDR1 MDHEN, CDR2 SYDVKM. Trimming stripped 1 base from V and 3 bases from J, with 3 bases between. This CDR3 has 12 residues. The DNA for the CDR3 is TGTGCCAGCAGTTTATCCTACACTGAAGCTTTCTTT. Protein product: CASSLSYTEAFF.

The J gene is TRBJ1-5, the V gene TRBV28; D gene ambiguous. This CDR3 is built from 13 residues. Germline V gene sequence: CDR1 MDHEN, CDR2 SYDVKM. Trimming pared 8 bases from V and 4 bases from J, leaving 12 bases between. The CDR3: CASHNLGNQPQHF. In nucleotides, the CDR3 is TGTGCCAGCCATAACCTTGGGAATCAGCCCCAGCATTTT. Drawing the rest from reference TRBV28 and TRBJ1-5, the complete variable domain is DVKVTQSSRYLVKRTGEKVFLECVQDMDHENMFWYRQDPGLGLRLIYFSYDVKMKEKGDIPEGYSVSREKKERFSLILESASTNQTSMYLCASHNLGNQPQHFGDGTRLSIL.

The chain couples TRBV9 to TRBJ2-3; TRBD2 agrees at 8 bases. The CDR3 is 15 residues long. CDR1 and CDR2 from the germline V gene are SGDLS and YYNGEE. V trimming: 1 base; J trimming: 5 bases; junction bases outside the gene matches: 6. The CDR3, as DNA: TGTGCCAGCAGCGTACCGGGAGGGCCGGGAGATACGCAGTATTTT. It is translated as CASSVPGGPGDTQYF.

In this sample, this clone turned up once. The chain couples TRBV5-6 to TRBJ2-3; 8 bases are shared with TRBD1. Germline V CDR1 and CDR2: SGHDT, YYEEEE. J was trimmed by 8 bases and V by 2 bases; bases with no gene match: 16. The CDR3 loop spans 17 amino acids. DNA of the CDR3: TGTGCCAGCAGCTTCCTACTTCGACAGGGGCATTTCGGTACGCAGTATTTT. Its protein is CASSFLLRQGHFGTQYF.

The rearrangement uses TRBV7-8 and TRBJ2-7; maybe TRBD1 (6 bases). The CDR3 consists of 14 residues. The germline V gene has CDR1 SGHVS and CDR2 FQNEAQ. V lost 4 bases to trimming and J lost 4 bases, with 14 bases between them. CDR3 coding DNA: TGTGCCAGCAGCTCAAACAGGGTTAGGTACGAGCAGTACTTC. Amino acid sequence: CASSSNRVRYEQYF.

The V gene is TRBV28, the J gene TRBJ2-7, with D perhaps matching TRBD2 (6 bases). Germline V gives CDR1 MDHEN, CDR2 SYDVKM. V lost 10 bases and J lost 4, with 32 bases in between. This CDR3 spans 18 amino acids. The CDR3 nucleotides read TGTGCCACCGGATATCCACTAGCTGAGGCTGGAGTGGCTTACGAGCAGTACTTC. Its translation: CATGYPLAEAGVAYEQYF.

Points on this clone: This sample also contains other DNA sequences that code for the same CDR3. The V and J genes are TRBV5-6 and TRBJ2-5; perhaps TRBD2 as D (6 bases). V was trimmed by 4 bases and J by 5 bases, leaving 9 bases between them. This CDR3 contains 12 residues. Germline V gene sequence: CDR1 SGHDT, CDR2 YYEEEE. The CDR3 DNA sequence: TGTGCCAGCAGCCCTGGGGGGGAGACCCAGTACTTC. Encoded protein: CASSPGGETQYF.

The chain joins TRBV5-1 to TRBJ1-5; 7 bases map to TRBD1. V shed 4 bases, J shed 0 bases, and the junction held 4 bases outside the gene matches. The CDR3 sequence is 15 residues long. Per germline, CDR1 SGHRS and CDR2 YFSETQ. The CDR3 DNA reads as TGCGCCAGCAGCCAGGGGGACAGTAGCAATCAGCCCCAGCATTTT. Amino acids: CASSQGDSSNQPQHF. Based on the CDR3 plus reference TRBV5-1 and TRBJ1-5, the full variable domain is KAGVTQTPRYLIKTRGQQVTLSCSPISGHRSVSWYQQTPGQGLQFLFEYFSETQRNKGNFPGRFSGRQFSNSRSEMNVSTLELGDSALYLCASSQGDSSNQPQHFGDGTRLSIL.

This clone was found once. This chain connects TRBV28 to TRBJ1-1; 8 nucleotides align to TRBD1. The germline gives CDR1 MDHEN, CDR2 SYDVKM. The CDR3 covers 13 residues. V was clipped by 11 bases and J by 1 base; unmatched bases: 6. In DNA form, the CDR3 reads TGTGCCGGTGGACAGGGTTCGAACACTGAAGCTTTCTTT. It yields the protein CAGGQGSNTEAFF.

The chain carries TRBV29-1 and TRBJ2-1; D is undetermined. Per the germline V gene, CDR1 is SQVTM and CDR2 is ANQGSEA. This CDR3 region has 14 residues. The V end was cut by 5 bases, the J end by 7 bases, with 18 bases between. The CDR3 nucleotides are TGCAGCGTTTGCACGATAGCCGGCTCTAATGAGCAGTTCTTC. Its protein product is CSVCTIAGSNEQFF.

The chain employs TRBV7-9 and TRBJ1-2; D is possibly TRBD1 (6 bases). The germline V and J ends were trimmed by 1 base and 4 bases, with 10 bases remaining between them. The CDR3 extends over 14 amino acids. Germline V gene sequence: CDR1 SEHNR, CDR2 FQNEAQ (reference sequence). CDR3 coding DNA: TGTGCCAGCAGCTTAGAGGGGGTTGGCTATGGCTACACCTTC. This sequence encodes CASSLEGVGYGYTF.

V and J are TRBV28 and TRBJ1-2; 7 bases are shared with TRBD1. The CDR3 runs to 14 residues. V dropped 6 bases and J dropped 8; count of bases not matched to a gene: 12. Germline V gene sequence: CDR1 MDHEN, CDR2 SYDVKM. CDR3 in amino acids: CASRSPDRELGYTF. CDR3 coding DNA: TGTGCCAGCAGATCTCCCGACAGGGAGTTGGGCTACACCTTC.

The J gene is TRBJ2-7, the V gene TRBV11-3; 11 positions agree with TRBD1. Trimming took 5 bases from V and 6 from J; bases not matched to a gene: 9. This CDR3 spans 15 amino acids. The germline CDR1 and CDR2 sequences are SGHNT and YENEEA. CDR3 DNA sequence: TGTGCCAGCAGCCAATTTGGACAGGGGGCAGGCGAGCAGTACTTC. As protein: CASSQFGQGAGEQYF.

A word on this clone: The sample holds other DNA sequences that translate to the same CDR3. The chain recombines TRBV5-1 with TRBJ2-5; the D is unclear. CDR3 length equals 13 residues. V was pared by 2 bases and J by 5 bases, with 10 bases between. In germline, CDR1 is SGHRS, CDR2 YFSETQ. The CDR3 sequence: CASSLIVGETQYF. The CDR3 DNA reads as TGCGCCAGCAGCTTAATCGTGGGTGAGACCCAGTACTTC.

Remarks on this clone: Other DNA sequences from this sample encode an identical CDR3 as well. The V gene is TRBV5-1, the J gene TRBJ2-5; D unresolved. CDR1 and CDR2 (germline): SGHRS, YFSETQ. The CDR3 totals 12 residues. Trimming took 0 bases from V and 5 from J, leaving 5 bases between them. CDR3 loop: CASSLVMETQYF. As DNA, the CDR3 is TGCGCCAGCAGCTTGGTAATGGAGACCCAGTACTTC. The full variable domain, in which reference TRBV5-1 and TRBJ2-5 provide the parts outside the CDR3, is KAGVTQTPRYLIKTRGQQVTLSCSPISGHRSVSWYQQTPGQGLQFLFEYFSETQRNKGNFPGRFSGRQFSNSRSEMNVSTLELGDSALYLCASSLVMETQYFGPGTRLLVL.

Turning to this clone: The junction differs from germline at one of its ends, possibly a read error. The rearrangement links TRBV6-6 to TRBJ1-5; a possible D gene is TRBD1 (5 bases). Germline CDR1 is MNHNY and CDR2 is SVGAGI (reference sequence). This CDR3 spans 13 amino acids. The CDR3 DNA is TGTGCCAGCAGCCGACAGAGCACTCAGCCCCAGCATTTT. Its protein product is CASSRQSTQPQHF.

J is TRBJ1-4 and V is TRBV19, with 11 nucleotides matching TRBD1. The CDR3 extends over 18 amino acids. Germline CDR1 LNHDA, CDR2 SQIVND (reference sequence). Germline trimming cut 10 bases from V and 3 bases from J; bases unmatched to any gene: 16. In nucleotides, the CDR3 is TGTGCCACCGGACCGACGGACAGGGGGCGAATTTCTAATGAAAAACTGTTTTTT. Its protein product is CATGPTDRGRISNEKLFF.

There are a few counts of this clone. The rearrangement uses TRBV11-3 and TRBJ2-3; 9 bases fit TRBD2. This CDR3 has 13 amino acids. The V gene end was trimmed by 5 bases and the J gene end by 6 bases; junction bases not matched to a gene: 3. CDR1 is SGHNT, CDR2 YENEEA, per germline. The CDR3 DNA sequence: TGTGCCAGCAGCCCAGGGACTAGCGATACGCAGTATTTT. This encodes CASSPGTSDTQYF.

The CDR3 reads CASSLTVQAGGLNEQYF. Written as DNA, the CDR3 is TGTGCCAGCAGCTTGACTGTTCAAGCGGGAGGGCTTAACGAGCAGTACTTC. This chain uses TRBV5-4 with TRBJ2-7; 10 bases are a match to TRBD2. The CDR3 spans 17 residues. V trimming: 1 base; J trimming: 5 bases; junction bases outside the gene matches: 12. Germline V CDR1 and CDR2: SGHNT, YYREEE (reference sequence).

This clone was seen more than once but under ten times. The rearrangement uses TRBV15 and TRBJ1-2, with 9 positions matching TRBD1. V trimming: 6 bases; J trimming: 8 bases; junction bases outside the gene matches: 7. This CDR3 has 13 residues. Germline CDR1 reads LNHNV; CDR2 reads YYDKDF (reference sequence). DNA of the CDR3: TGTGCCACCAGGACAACAGGGGGCCGGGGCTACACCTTC. It specifies CATRTTGGRGYTF. Full variable domain (remainder filled in from reference TRBV15 and TRBJ1-2): DAMVIQNPRYQVTQFGKPVTLSCSQTLNHNVMYWYQQKSSQAPKLLFHYYDKDFNNEADTPDNFQSRRPNTSFCFLDIRSPGLGDTAMYLCATRTTGGRGYTFGSGTRLTVV.

J is TRBJ1-2 and V is TRBV27; no definite D call. The CDR3 contains 15 residues. The germline CDR1 and CDR2 sequences are MNHEY and SMNVEV (reference sequence). Trimming removed 1 base at V and 5 bases at J, with 14 bases between. This CDR3 is CASSLFGAPGYGYTF. CDR3 nucleotide sequence: TGTGCCAGCAGTTTATTCGGCGCTCCTGGATATGGCTACACCTTC.

CDR3: CASSRYVAGGTYEQYF. CDR3 nucleotides: TGTGCCAGCAGCCGATACGTCGCGGGAGGGACCTACGAGCAGTACTTC. V and J are TRBV5-4 and TRBJ2-7, with 9 bases fitting TRBD2. CDR3 size: 16 residues. Germline V gene sequence: CDR1 SGHNT, CDR2 YYREEE (reference sequence). Trimming cost V 4 bases and J 2 bases; bases outside gene matches: 10.

V gene TRBV30 combines with J gene TRBJ2-2; either TRBD1 or TRBD2 may fit D (5 bases each). Germline assignment: CDR1 GTSNPN and CDR2 SVGIG (reference sequence). Trimming removed 5 bases from V and 0 bases from J, with 10 bases in between. This CDR3 region has 14 residues. CDR3 in amino acids: CAWYLGPNTGELFF. The CDR3 region has the DNA TGTGCCTGGTACCTGGGACCGAACACCGGGGAGCTGTTTTTT.

V and J are TRBV7-9 and TRBJ1-4, with 7 positions matching TRBD1. J gave up 8 bases and V 6 bases, and 9 bases lay outside the gene matches. The germline V gene encodes CDR1 SEHNR and CDR2 FQNEAQ (reference sequence). There are 14 residues in the CDR3. The chain's CDR3 is CASRPTGRGEKLFF. In DNA, the CDR3 is TGTGCCAGCAGGCCGACAGGGCGAGGAGAAAAACTGTTTTTT.

This chain connects TRBV11-2 to TRBJ1-6; 10 positions agree with TRBD1. The CDR3 is 16 residues long. V dropped 5 bases and J dropped 7; count of bases not matched to a gene: 8. Looked up from germline, CDR1 is SGHAT and CDR2 is FQNNGV. CDR3 nucleotide sequence: TGTGCCAGCAGCCTGGTAGACAGGGGGCTCAATTCACCCCTCCACTTT. This translates into CASSLVDRGLNSPLHF.

The genes are TRBV11-2 and TRBJ2-2; D call uncertain. Germline V lookup: CDR1 SGHAT, CDR2 FQNNGV. The CDR3 runs to 15 residues. The V gene lost 4 bases and the J gene lost 3 bases, with 12 bases spanning the gap. The CDR3 protein is CASSYPGPDTGELFF. CDR3 nucleotides: TGTGCCAGCAGCTATCCGGGCCCAGACACCGGGGAGCTGTTTTTT.